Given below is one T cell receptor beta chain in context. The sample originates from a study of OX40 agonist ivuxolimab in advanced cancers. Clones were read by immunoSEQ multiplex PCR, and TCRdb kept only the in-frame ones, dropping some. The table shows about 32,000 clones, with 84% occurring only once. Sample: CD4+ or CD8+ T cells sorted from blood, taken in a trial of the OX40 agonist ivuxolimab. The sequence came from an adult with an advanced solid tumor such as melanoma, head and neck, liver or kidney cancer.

In DNA, the CDR3 is TGTGCCACGAGGACAGGAGGGAACACTGAAGCTTTCTTT. Residues: CATRTGGNTEAFF. The genes are TRBV6-5 and TRBJ1-1; TRBD1 matches at 7 bases. Germline V gives CDR1 MNHEY, CDR2 SVGAGI. The trim removed 10 bases at V and 1 base at J, leaving 6 bases unmatched. This CDR3 is built from 13 residues.